Each of the 10 T cell receptor beta chains below was sequenced from the same sample in a study of blood T cell repertoires in COVID-19. Clones were sequenced by immunoSEQ multiplex PCR, and TCRdb holds only the in-frame ones, with some missing. The table lists about 80,000 clones, around 91% of them singletons. Specimen: peripheral blood. The receptors shown here come from an older man with active or convalescent COVID-19.

CDR3 sequence: CASSKTRDSWSSGANVLTF. CDR3 bases: TGTGCCAGCAGTAAGACCAGGGACAGTTGGAGCTCTGGGGCCAACGTCCTGACTTTC. The rearrangement joins TRBV5-6 to TRBJ2-6; 7 bases match TRBD1. CDR3 length equals 19 residues. CDR1 is SGHDT and CDR2 is YYEEEE in the germline V gene. V gave up 5 bases and J gave up 0 bases; unmatched junction bases: 14.

The chain employs TRBV6-5 and TRBJ1-4; D gene unclear. CDR1 is MNHEY, CDR2 SVGAGI, per germline. The CDR3 consists of 13 residues. Trimming removed 5 bases from V and 8 bases from J, with 12 bases in between. In DNA, the CDR3 is TGTGCCAGCAGTAGAGGGCAACGAGAAAAACTGTTTTTT. The encoded protein is CASSRGQREKLFF.

The chain carries TRBV5-4 and TRBJ2-2; 12 nucleotides agree with TRBD2. The V gene's germline CDR1 is SGHNT and CDR2 YYREEE (reference sequence). After removal of 1 base from V and 6 bases from J, the junction contained 1 base not matched to a gene. This CDR3 is 15 amino acids long. CDR3 nucleotide sequence: TGTGCCAGCAGCTTGACTAGCGGGGGGCCCGGGGAGCTGTTTTTT. Translation: CASSLTSGGPGELFF.

V usage is TRBV19 and J usage is TRBJ1-2; no firm D call. Germline CDR1 and CDR2: LNHDA and SQIVND (reference sequence). The CDR3 runs to 15 residues. The ends were cut back, 6 bases at V and 1 base at J, with 15 bases in the middle. As DNA, the CDR3 is TGTGCCAGTAGCCAGAGAGGGCGATATAACTATGGCTACACCTTC. The encoded protein is CASSQRGRYNYGYTF.

This clone occurred once. The rearrangement uses TRBV5-1 and TRBJ1-3; perhaps TRBD1 as D (6 bases). V was cut by 0 bases and J by 4 bases, with 14 bases left in between. Germline V gene sequence: CDR1 SGHRS, CDR2 YFSETQ. The CDR3 runs to 16 residues. CDR3 coding DNA: TGCGCCAGCAGCTTGGGAGGGGGAAGTTCCGGAAACACCATATATTTT. It is translated as CASSLGGGSSGNTIYF.

This clone has just a few counts. This sequence joins TRBV5-1 and TRBJ2-1, with a possible D match to TRBD1 (5 bases). Between the trimmed V and J ends, which lost 5 bases and 3 bases, there was a span of 9 bases. Germline CDR1 is SGHRS and CDR2 is YFSETQ. CDR3 length: 13 amino acids. The CDR3 sequence: CASRVDSYNEQFF. The CDR3 nucleotides are TGCGCCAGCAGAGTAGACAGCTACAATGAGCAGTTCTTC. Variable domain in full (rest from reference TRBV5-1 and TRBJ2-1): KAGVTQTPRYLIKTRGQQVTLSCSPISGHRSVSWYQQTPGQGLQFLFEYFSETQRNKGNFPGRFSGRQFSNSRSEMNVSTLELGDSALYLCASRVDSYNEQFFGPGTRLTVL.

This chain connects TRBV19 to TRBJ1-1, with a tentative D call TRBD1 (5 bases). The ends were cut back, 5 bases at V and 5 bases at J, with 18 bases in the middle. Germline V gene sequence: CDR1 LNHDA, CDR2 SQIVND (reference sequence). This CDR3 contains 15 residues. CDR3 sequence: CASSLQGPLGTEAFF. The CDR3 bases are TGTGCCAGTAGTCTGCAGGGTCCCCTTGGGACTGAAGCTTTCTTT.

The rearrangement joins TRBV7-8 to TRBJ1-1; D is possibly TRBD1 (6 bases). The CDR3 has 14 amino acids. Per germline, CDR1 SGHVS and CDR2 FQNEAQ. V dropped 3 bases and J dropped 4 bases, with 12 bases sitting between them. The CDR3 sequence: CASSFGQPGTEAFF. CDR3 sequence (DNA): TGTGCCAGCAGCTTTGGACAGCCGGGCACTGAAGCTTTCTTT. Based on the CDR3 plus reference TRBV7-8 and TRBJ1-1, the full variable domain is GAGVSQSPRYKVAKRGQDVALRCDPISGHVSLFWYQQALGQGPEFLTYFQNEAQLDKSGLPSDRFFAERPEGSVSTLKIQRTQQEDSAVYLCASSFGQPGTEAFFGQGTRLTVV.

J is TRBJ1-5 and V is TRBV27; 8 bases are shared with TRBD1. The V gene end was trimmed by 6 bases and the J gene end by 2 bases; junction bases not matched to a gene: 6. This CDR3 is built from 15 residues. Germline loops: CDR1 MNHEY, CDR2 SMNVEV (reference sequence). The CDR3 DNA reads TGTGCCAGCAGGCCCTCGACAGGGGGCAATCAGCCCCAGCATTTT. Its protein product is CASRPSTGGNQPQHF.

The chain recombines TRBV7-2 with TRBJ1-5; TRBD1 matches at 7 bases. The CDR3 spans 15 residues. The ends lost 5 bases at V and 7 bases at J; junction bases unmatched: 11. The germline V gene encodes CDR1 SGHTA and CDR2 FQGNSA. For the CDR3, the DNA is TGTGCCAGCAGCAGTGAAGGGACAGATAAGCAGCCCCAGCATTTT. It yields the protein CASSSEGTDKQPQHF.